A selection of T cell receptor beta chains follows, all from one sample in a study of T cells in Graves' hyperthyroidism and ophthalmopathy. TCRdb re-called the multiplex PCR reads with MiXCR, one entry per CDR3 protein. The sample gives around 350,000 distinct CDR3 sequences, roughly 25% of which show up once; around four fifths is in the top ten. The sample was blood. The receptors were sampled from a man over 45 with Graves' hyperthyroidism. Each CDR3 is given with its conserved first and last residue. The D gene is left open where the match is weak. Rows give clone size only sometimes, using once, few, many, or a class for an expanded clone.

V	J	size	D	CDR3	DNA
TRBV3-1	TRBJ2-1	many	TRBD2	CASTLGTSGNNEQFF	TGTGCCAGCACCCTCGGGACTAGCGGAAACAATGAGCAGTTCTTC
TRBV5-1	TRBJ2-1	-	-	CASSLVAGRGYNEQFF	TGCGCCAGCAGCTTGGTTGCGGGAAGGGGTTACAATGAGCAGTTCTTC
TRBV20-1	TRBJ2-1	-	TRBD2	CSATGLAGAQLYNEQFF	TGCAGTGCCACCGGACTAGCGGGAGCTCAGCTCTACAATGAGCAGTTCTTC
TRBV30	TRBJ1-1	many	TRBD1	CAWGQGAASTEAFF	TGTGCCTGGGGGCAGGGGGCGGCAAGCACTGAAGCTTTCTTT
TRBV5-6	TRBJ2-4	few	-	CASSLVGGGNIQYF	TGTGCCAGCAGCTTGGTTGGTGGGGGAAACATTCAGTACTTC
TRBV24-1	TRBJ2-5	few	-	CATSPRDGPQETQYF	TGTGCCACCAGTCCAAGGGACGGGCCCCAAGAGACCCAGTACTTC
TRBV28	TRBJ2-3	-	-	CASEDSTDTQYF	TGTGCCAGCGAAGATAGCACAGATACGCAGTATTTT
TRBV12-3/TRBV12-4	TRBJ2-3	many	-	CASSSSLAGYDTQYF	TGTGCCAGCAGTTCCTCCCTAGCAGGGTACGATACGCAGTATTTT
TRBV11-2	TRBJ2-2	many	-	CASSLVLLTGELFF	TGTGCCAGCAGCTTAGTTCTTCTAACCGGGGAGCTGTTTTTT
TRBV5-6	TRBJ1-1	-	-	CASSLDPMNTEAFF	TGTGCCAGCAGCTTGGATCCGATGAACACTGAAGCTTTCTTT
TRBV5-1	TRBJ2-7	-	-	CASSLERISYEQYF	TGCGCCAGCAGCTTGGAGCGGATCTCCTACGAGCAGTACTTC
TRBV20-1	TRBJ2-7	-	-	CSVGLNYEQYF	TGCAGTGTCGGGCTCAACTACGAGCAGTACTTC
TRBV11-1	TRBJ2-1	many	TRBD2	CASSTSGIYNEQFF	TGTGCCAGCAGCACCAGCGGGATCTACAATGAGCAGTTCTTC
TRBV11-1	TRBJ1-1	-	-	CASSLFSRDKAFF	TGTGCCAGCAGCTTATTCAGCAGGGACAAAGCTTTCTTT
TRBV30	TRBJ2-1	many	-	CAWSVSYNEQFF	TGTGCCTGGAGTGTGTCCTACAATGAGCAGTTCTTC
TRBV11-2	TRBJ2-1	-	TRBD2	CASSLALAGVEQFF	TGTGCCAGCAGCTTAGCACTAGCGGGAGTTGAGCAGTTCTTC
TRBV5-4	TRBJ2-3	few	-	CASSLGRDPTGTDTQYF	TGTGCCAGCAGCTTGGGTCGGGACCCCACCGGCACAGATACGCAGTATTTT
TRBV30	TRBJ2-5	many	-	CAGNSVGETQYF	TGTGCCGGGAATAGCGTGGGGGAGACCCAGTACTTC
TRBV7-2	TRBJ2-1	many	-	CASSLSGSMRQFF	TGTGCCAGCAGCTTAAGTGGCAGCATGAGGCAGTTCTTC
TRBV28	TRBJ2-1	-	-	CASSRPFYAEQFF	TGTGCCAGCAGTCGTCCTTTTTACGCGGAGCAGTTCTTC
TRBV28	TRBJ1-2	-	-	CASSEGTEYGYTF	TGTGCCAGCAGTGAAGGGACGGAATATGGCTACACCTTC
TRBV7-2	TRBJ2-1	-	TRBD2	CASSLRGLSYNEQFF	TGTGCCAGCAGCTTGCGGGGACTATCGTACAATGAGCAGTTCTTC
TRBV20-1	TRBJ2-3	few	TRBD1	CSGHRGPSTDTQYF	TGCAGTGGCCACAGGGGACCCAGCACAGATACGCAGTATTTT
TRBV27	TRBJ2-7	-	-	CASTGQGNYEQYF	TGTGCCAGCACCGGGCAGGGAAACTACGAGCAGTACTTC
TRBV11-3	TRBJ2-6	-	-	CASRVKGSGANVLTF	TGTGCCAGCAGAGTAAAGGGGTCTGGGGCCAACGTCCTGACTTTC
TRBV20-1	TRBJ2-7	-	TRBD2	CSARGLAGVPGEQYF	TGCAGTGCCAGGGGACTAGCGGGAGTACCCGGCGAGCAGTACTTC
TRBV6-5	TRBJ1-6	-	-	CASSYSLRKGGRGSPLHF	TGTGCCAGCAGTTACTCGCTCCGGAAGGGGGGTCGTGGTTCACCCCTCCACTTT
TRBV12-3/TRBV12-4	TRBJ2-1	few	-	CASKADYMNEQFF	TGTGCCAGCAAAGCGGACTATATGAATGAGCAGTTCTTC
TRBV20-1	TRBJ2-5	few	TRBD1	CSAPDREETQYF	TGCAGTGCCCCGGACAGGGAAGAGACCCAGTACTTC
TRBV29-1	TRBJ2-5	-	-	CSAEQGSRETQYF	TGCAGCGCCGAACAGGGTTCCCGGGAGACCCAGTACTTC
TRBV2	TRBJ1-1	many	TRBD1	CASSADRANTEAFF	TGTGCCAGCAGTGCAGACAGGGCCAACACTGAAGCTTTCTTT
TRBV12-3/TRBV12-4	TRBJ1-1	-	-	CASSNGDRFSLGTEAFF	TGTGCCAGCAGTAACGGAGACAGGTTCTCCCTCGGGACTGAAGCTTTCTTT
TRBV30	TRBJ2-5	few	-	CAWRSTGTKETQYF	TGTGCCTGGAGGTCAACCGGGACAAAAGAGACCCAGTACTTC
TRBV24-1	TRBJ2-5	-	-	CATRRWGARETQYF	TGTGCCACCAGGAGGTGGGGGGCTCGCGAGACCCAGTACTTC
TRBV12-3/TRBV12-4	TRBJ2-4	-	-	CASSPKNIQCF	TGTGCCAGCAGTCCCAAAAACATTCAGTGCTTC
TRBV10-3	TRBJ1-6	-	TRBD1	CAIRFYDRARSSPLHF	TGTGCCATCAGGTTTTACGACAGGGCCCGGAGTTCACCCCTCCACTTT
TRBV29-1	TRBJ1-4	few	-	CSVEREKLFF	TGCAGCGTTGAAAGGGAAAAACTGTTTTTT
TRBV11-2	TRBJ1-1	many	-	CASSSRGTPNTEAFF	TGTGCCAGCAGCTCTCGAGGGACACCGAACACTGAAGCTTTCTTT
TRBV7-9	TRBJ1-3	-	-	CASSSPGLGNTIYF	TGTGCCAGCAGCTCTCCGGGCCTGGGAAACACCATATATTTT
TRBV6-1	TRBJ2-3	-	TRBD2	CASSRLAYSDTQYF	TGTGCCAGCAGCAGACTAGCGTACTCAGATACGCAGTATTTT
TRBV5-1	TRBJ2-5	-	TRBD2	CASSLELAGNSETQYF	TGCGCCAGCAGCTTAGAACTAGCGGGAAACAGCGAGACCCAGTACTTC
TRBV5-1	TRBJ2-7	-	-	CASSQQGPSYEQYF	TGCGCCAGCAGCCAACAGGGACCCTCCTACGAGCAGTACTTC
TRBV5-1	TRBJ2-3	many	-	CASSRDHGSDTQYF	TGCGCCAGCAGCCGGGACCATGGCTCAGATACGCAGTATTTT
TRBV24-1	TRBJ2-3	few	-	CATSDYRGVGTDTQYF	TGTGCCACCAGTGATTATAGGGGAGTGGGCACAGATACGCAGTATTTT
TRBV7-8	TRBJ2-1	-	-	CASSWGEGGAGEQFF	TGTGCCAGCAGCTGGGGGGAGGGGGGGGCCGGGGAGCAGTTCTTC
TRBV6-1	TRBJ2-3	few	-	CASSWRPSAADTQYF	TGTGCCAGCAGTTGGCGCCCGTCAGCTGCAGATACGCAGTATTTT
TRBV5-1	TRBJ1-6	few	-	CASSLAESANSPLHF	TGCGCCAGCAGCTTGGCTGAGAGCGCTAATTCACCCCTCCACTTT
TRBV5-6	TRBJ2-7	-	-	CASSFGTGRYEQYF	TGTGCCAGCAGCTTCGGGACGGGGAGATACGAGCAGTACTTC